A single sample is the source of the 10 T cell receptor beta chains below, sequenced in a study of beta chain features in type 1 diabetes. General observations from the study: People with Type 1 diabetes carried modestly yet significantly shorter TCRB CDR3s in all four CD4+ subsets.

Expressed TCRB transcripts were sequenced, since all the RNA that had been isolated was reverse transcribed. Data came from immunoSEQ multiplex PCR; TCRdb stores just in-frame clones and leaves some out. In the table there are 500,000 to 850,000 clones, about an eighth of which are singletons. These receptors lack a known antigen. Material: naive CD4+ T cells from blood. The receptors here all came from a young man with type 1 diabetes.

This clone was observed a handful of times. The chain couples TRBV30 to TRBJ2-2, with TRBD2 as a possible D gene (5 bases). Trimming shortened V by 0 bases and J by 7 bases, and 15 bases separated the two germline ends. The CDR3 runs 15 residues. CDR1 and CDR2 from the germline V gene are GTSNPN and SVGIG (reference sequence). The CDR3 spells CAWSVKGRTGGELFF. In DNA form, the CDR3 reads TGTGCCTGGAGTGTAAAGGGCAGGACTGGCGGGGAGCTGTTTTTT.

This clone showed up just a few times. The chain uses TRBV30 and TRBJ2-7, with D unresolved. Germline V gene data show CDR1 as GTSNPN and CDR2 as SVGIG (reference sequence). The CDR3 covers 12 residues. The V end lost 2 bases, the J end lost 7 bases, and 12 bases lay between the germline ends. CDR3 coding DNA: TGTGCCTGGAGTTGGGTGGCAGGAGAGCAGTACTTC. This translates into CAWSWVAGEQYF.

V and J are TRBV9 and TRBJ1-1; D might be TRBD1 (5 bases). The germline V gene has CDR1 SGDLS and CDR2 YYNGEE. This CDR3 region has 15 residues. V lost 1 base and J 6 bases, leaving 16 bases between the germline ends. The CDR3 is CASSVSDKPGAEAFF. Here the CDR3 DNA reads TGTGCCAGCAGCGTATCAGACAAGCCGGGGGCTGAAGCTTTCTTT.

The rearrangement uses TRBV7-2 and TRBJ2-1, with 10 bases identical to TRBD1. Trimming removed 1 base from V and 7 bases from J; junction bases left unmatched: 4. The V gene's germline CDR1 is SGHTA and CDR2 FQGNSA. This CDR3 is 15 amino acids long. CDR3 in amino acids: CASSLVGQGSNEQFF. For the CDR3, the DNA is TGTGCCAGCAGCTTAGTGGGACAGGGGTCAAATGAGCAGTTCTTC.

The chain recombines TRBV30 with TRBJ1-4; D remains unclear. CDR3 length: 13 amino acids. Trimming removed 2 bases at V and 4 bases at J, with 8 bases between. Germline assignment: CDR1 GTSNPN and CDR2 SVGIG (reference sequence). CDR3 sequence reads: CAWSLWINEKLFF. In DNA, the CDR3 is TGTGCCTGGAGTTTATGGATTAATGAAAAACTGTTTTTT.

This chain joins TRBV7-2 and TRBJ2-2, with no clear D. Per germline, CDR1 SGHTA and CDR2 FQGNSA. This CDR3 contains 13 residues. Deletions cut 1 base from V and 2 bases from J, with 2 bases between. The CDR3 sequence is CASSLDNTGELFF. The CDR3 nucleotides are TGTGCCAGCAGCTTAGACAACACCGGGGAGCTGTTTTTT.

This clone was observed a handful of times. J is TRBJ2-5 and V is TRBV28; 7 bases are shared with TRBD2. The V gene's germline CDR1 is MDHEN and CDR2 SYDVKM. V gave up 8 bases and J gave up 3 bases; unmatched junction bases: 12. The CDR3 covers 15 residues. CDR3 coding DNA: TGTGCCAGCTTTACCCCGGGCGGGGGAGAAGAGACCCAGTACTTC. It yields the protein CASFTPGGGEETQYF.

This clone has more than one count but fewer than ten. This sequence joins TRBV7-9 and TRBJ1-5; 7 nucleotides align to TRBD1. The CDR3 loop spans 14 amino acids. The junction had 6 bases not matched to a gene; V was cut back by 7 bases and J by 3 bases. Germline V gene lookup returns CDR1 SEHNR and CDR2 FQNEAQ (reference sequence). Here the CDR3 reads CASTVQGHNQPQHF. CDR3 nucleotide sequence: TGTGCCAGCACCGTACAGGGGCACAATCAGCCCCAGCATTTT. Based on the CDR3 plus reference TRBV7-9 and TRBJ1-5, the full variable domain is DTGVSQNPRHKITKRGQNVTFRCDPISEHNRLYWYRQTLGQGPEFLTYFQNEAQLEKSRLLSDRFSAERPKGSFSTLEIQRTEQGDSAMYLCASTVQGHNQPQHFGDGTRLSIL.

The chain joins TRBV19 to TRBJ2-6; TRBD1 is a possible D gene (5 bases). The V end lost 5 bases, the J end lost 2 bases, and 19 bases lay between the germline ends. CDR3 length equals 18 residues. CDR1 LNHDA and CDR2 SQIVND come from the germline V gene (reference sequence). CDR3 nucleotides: TGTGCCAGTAGTCCCTTAGACCTAGGGGAAGCTGGGGCCAACGTCCTGACTTTC. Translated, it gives CASSPLDLGEAGANVLTF.

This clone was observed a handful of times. The CDR3 nucleotides are TGTGCCAGCAGTTTGGCGTGGGACTATGGCTACACCTTC. Translation gives CASSLAWDYGYTF. This sequence joins TRBV27 and TRBJ1-2; D not certain. Looked up from germline, CDR1 is MNHEY and CDR2 is SMNVEV (reference sequence). V shed 3 bases and J shed 3 bases, with 8 bases lying between them. The CDR3 covers 13 residues.